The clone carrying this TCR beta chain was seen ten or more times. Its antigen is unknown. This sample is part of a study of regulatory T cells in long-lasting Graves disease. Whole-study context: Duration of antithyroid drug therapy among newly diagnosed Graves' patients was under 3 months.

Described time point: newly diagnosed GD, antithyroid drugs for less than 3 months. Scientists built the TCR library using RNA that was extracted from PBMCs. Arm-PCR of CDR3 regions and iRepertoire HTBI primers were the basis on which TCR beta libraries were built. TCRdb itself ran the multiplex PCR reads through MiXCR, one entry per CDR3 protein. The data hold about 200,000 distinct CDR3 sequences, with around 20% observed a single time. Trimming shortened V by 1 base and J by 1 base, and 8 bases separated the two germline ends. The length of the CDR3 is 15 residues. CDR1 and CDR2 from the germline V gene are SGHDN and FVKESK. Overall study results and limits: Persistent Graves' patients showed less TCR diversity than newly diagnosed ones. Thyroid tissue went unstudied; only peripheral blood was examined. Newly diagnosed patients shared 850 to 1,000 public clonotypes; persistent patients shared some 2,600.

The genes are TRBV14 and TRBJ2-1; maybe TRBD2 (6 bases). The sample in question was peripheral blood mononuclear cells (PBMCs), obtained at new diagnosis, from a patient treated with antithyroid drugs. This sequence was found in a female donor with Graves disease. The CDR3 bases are TGTGCCAGCAGCCAAGTTAGCGGATCCTACAATGAGCAGTTCTTC. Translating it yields CASSQVSGSYNEQFF. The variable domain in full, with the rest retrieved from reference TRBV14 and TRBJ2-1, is EAGVTQFPSHSVIEKGQTVTLRCDPISGHDNLYWYRRVMGKEIKFLLHFVKESKQDESGMPNNRFLAERTGGTYSTLKVQPAELEDSGVYFCASSQVSGSYNEQFFGPGTRLTVL.